This TCR beta chain was identified in a study of OX40 agonist ivuxolimab in advanced cancers. The overall study: Patients in dose escalation had liver, melanoma, kidney or head and neck cancers. Three partial responders included one hepatocellular carcinoma patient and two cutaneous melanoma patients.

Using immunoSEQ multiplex PCR, the repertoire was profiled, and TCRdb retains in-frame clones only, with some absent. The sample comprises about 80,000 clones, around 80% of which are singletons, and 6% to 8.5% rests with the top ten. The receptor was isolated from an adult with an advanced solid tumor such as melanoma, head and neck, liver or kidney cancer. This material consisted of CD4+ or CD8+ T cells sorted from blood, taken in a trial of the OX40 agonist ivuxolimab.

The CDR3 spells CASSYSERGETQYF. CDR3 coding DNA: TGTGCCAGCAGTTACTCTGAGCGGGGGGAGACCCAGTACTTC. The chain carries TRBV6-6 and TRBJ2-5, with 8 positions matching TRBD2. This CDR3 region has 14 residues. The germline CDR1 and CDR2 sequences are MNHNY and SVGAGI (reference sequence). The trim removed 0 bases at V and 5 bases at J, leaving 2 bases unmatched.